This T cell receptor beta chain was identified during a study of PD-1 blockade in mismatch repair-deficient tumors. Study details: Patients had 12 mismatch repair-deficient cancer types, all previously treated and progressing.

This CDR3 is 17 amino acids long. V trimming: 4 bases; J trimming: 0 bases; junction bases outside the gene matches: 7. Germline V gene lookup returns CDR1 SGDLS and CDR2 YYNGEE. The TCR-sequenced patients were a few responders to pembrolizumab. Libraries were prepared by immunoSEQ multiplex PCR; TCRdb keeps only in-frame clonotypes and omits some of them. The sample consists of 15,000 or so clones, approximately 80% of them appearing once. This specimen was PBMCs, taken around 15 weeks after starting pembrolizumab. The V gene is TRBV9, the J gene TRBJ2-1; 10 bases line up with TRBD2. This receptor was identified in an adult with mismatch repair-deficient cancer. CDR3 loop: CASSPRTSGSSYNEQFF. DNA of the CDR3: TGTGCCAGCAGCCCCAGGACTAGCGGAAGCTCCTACAATGAGCAGTTCTTC.